The sequence of this T cell receptor beta chain was determined in a study of blood T cell repertoires in COVID-19. Measured with immunoSEQ multiplex PCR; TCRdb has only the in-frame clones, and not every one. The sample contains about 270,000 clones, about 89% of which appear only once. Trimming left V 7 bases short and J 7 bases short, with 13 bases between. CDR3 length: 12 residues. Clinical histories supplied by participants themselves formed the basis of cohort assignment. Cohort 3 donors counted as recovered after two negative PCRs, clearance, or resolved symptoms. Sample: PBMCs or T cells enriched from blood (not recorded which). The TCR sequence derives from a woman between 18 and 30 years old who had recovered from COVID-19. This rearrangement joins TRBV12-3 or TRBV12-4 to TRBJ1-2, with TRBD1 as a possible D gene (6 bases). CDR3 sequence (DNA): TGTGCCAGCAAACAGGGTTGGTCTGGCTACACCTTC. Translated, it gives CASKQGWSGYTF.